This T cell receptor beta chain was documented in a study of T-cell reconstitution after alpha-beta-depleted transplantation in children. A TCRbeta library incorporating unique molecular identifiers was prepared. TCRdb re-analysed the PCR reads in MiXCR, keeping a single row per CDR3 protein. The sample has about 980,000 distinct CDR3 sequences; roughly 31% are singletons. In its sample, this clonotype was seen a few times. The sample here was PBMCs, mostly from graft donor cells, taken 360 days after TCRalphabeta/CD19-depleted stem cell transplant. The sequence came from a boy younger than two who had a stem cell transplant for SCID, so the T cells may come from the graft donor.

CDR3 bases: TGTGCCAGCAGTCTACCCGTGTCGAACACTGAAGCTTTCTTT. Residues: CASSLPVSNTEAFF. This rearrangement joins TRBV6-5 to TRBJ1-1; D uncertain. Germline V gene sequence: CDR1 MNHEY, CDR2 SVGAGI. The length of the CDR3 is 14 residues. The ends were cut back, 5 bases at V and 1 base at J, with 11 bases in the middle.